This T cell receptor (beta chain) was profiled in a study of CD8+ T cells in alopecia areata. As for the study in general: Administration of oral tofacitinib to treated patients was at 5 to 10 mg twice daily. Study findings and constraints: Among the top 100, expanded CD8+ clones were significantly decreased by tofacitinib, as was scalp clonality. It was lesional scalp, especially alopecia totalis/universalis, that showed higher clonality than normal scalp. Scalp and blood retained many expanded lesional clones during tofacitinib.

This CDR3 spans 14 amino acids. Germline CDR1 is MNHEY and CDR2 is SMNVEV (reference sequence). V dropped 4 bases and J dropped 5 bases, with 14 bases sitting between them. Treatment in this sample: oral pan-JAK inhibitor, 5-10 mg twice daily. Worth noting for this clone: Its antigen is unknown.

Sequencing templates came from extracted RNA that was reverse transcribed into cDNA. Method: immunoSEQ multiplex PCR; TCRdb's copy keeps in-frame clones and lacks some. The profile covers roughly 100,000 clones, with 80% to 90% appearing a single time and around 10% taken by the ten largest. This rearrangement joins TRBV27 to TRBJ2-5; TRBD1 is a possible D gene (5 bases). The sequence derives from a human donor with alopecia areata. The sequenced sample was CD8+ T cells sorted from blood, obtained around week 31, from a patient treated with tofacitinib. CDR3 nucleotide sequence: TGTGCCAGCAGTTCCTCGCAGGGCGCGGAGACCCAGTACTTC. This encodes CASSSSQGAETQYF.